This T cell receptor (beta chain) comes out of a study of T cells after yellow fever vaccination. TCRdb fed the 5' RACE reads into MiXCR, producing one record per CDR3 protein. Among about 52,000 distinct CDR3 sequences listed, about 6.3% were seen once. The germline V and J ends were trimmed by 0 bases and 3 bases, with 8 bases remaining between them. The CDR3 loop spans 14 amino acids. In germline, CDR1 is SGHDN, CDR2 FVKESK. Study-level findings and limits: Among primary-vaccination clones, most reappeared after the booster, at around 97% for CD4 and roughly 88% for CD8.

This receptor was obtained from a young man who received the YFV17D yellow fever vaccine. The specimen comprised CD8+ T cells not binding an NS4B(214-222) dextramer, sorted from PBMCs, sampled 35 to 50 days after the first yellow fever vaccination. The V and J genes are TRBV14 and TRBJ1-1; D is unclear. CDR3 nucleotides: TGTGCCAGCAGCCAAGAGCCCTGGGACACTGAAGCTTTCTTT. Amino acids: CASSQEPWDTEAFF.